This record concerns one T cell receptor (beta chain) sequence. The data originate from a study of technical replicates of blood from a handful of donors. CDR3 length: 14 residues. V shed 0 bases and J shed 3 bases, with 9 bases lying between them. Germline V lookup: CDR1 MGHRA, CDR2 YSYEKL. Using immunoSEQ multiplex PCR, the repertoire was profiled, and TCRdb retains in-frame clones only, with some absent. The sample consists of under 85,000 clones, about 96% of them appearing once. The clonotype originates from a human donor in good health. Sequences were obtained from T cells isolated from PBMCs. The gene calls are TRBV4-1 and TRBJ2-7; D may be TRBD2 (6 bases). This CDR3 reads CASSQEGLYYEQYF. The CDR3 bases are TGCGCCAGCAGCCAAGAGGGACTGTACTACGAGCAGTACTTC.